The T cell receptor (beta chain) under discussion was sequenced for a study of liver allograft versus peripheral blood T cells. Study details: What was compared were the T cell receptor repertoires in transplanted livers and those in the peripheral blood of recipients. Whole-study results and caveats: Liver allograft T cell receptor repertoires were reported to differ from peripheral blood repertoires.

CDR1 and CDR2 from the germline V gene are MNHNS and SASEGT. The CDR3 extends over 13 amino acids. Trimming stripped 3 bases from V and 4 bases from J, with 7 bases between. TCRdb re-called the reads through MiXCR, storing one row per CDR3 protein. The table records around 9,000 distinct CDR3 sequences, roughly 22% of them present only once. This clonotype has just a few counts. The antigen is undetermined. The rearrangement links TRBV6-1 to TRBJ1-5; D call uncertain. This TCR came from a human patient who had a liver transplant. Some T cells may originate from the graft donor. CDR3 nucleotide sequence: TGTGCCAGCAGTGACGCGGGAAATCAGCCCCAGCATTTT. Translated: CASSDAGNQPQHF.